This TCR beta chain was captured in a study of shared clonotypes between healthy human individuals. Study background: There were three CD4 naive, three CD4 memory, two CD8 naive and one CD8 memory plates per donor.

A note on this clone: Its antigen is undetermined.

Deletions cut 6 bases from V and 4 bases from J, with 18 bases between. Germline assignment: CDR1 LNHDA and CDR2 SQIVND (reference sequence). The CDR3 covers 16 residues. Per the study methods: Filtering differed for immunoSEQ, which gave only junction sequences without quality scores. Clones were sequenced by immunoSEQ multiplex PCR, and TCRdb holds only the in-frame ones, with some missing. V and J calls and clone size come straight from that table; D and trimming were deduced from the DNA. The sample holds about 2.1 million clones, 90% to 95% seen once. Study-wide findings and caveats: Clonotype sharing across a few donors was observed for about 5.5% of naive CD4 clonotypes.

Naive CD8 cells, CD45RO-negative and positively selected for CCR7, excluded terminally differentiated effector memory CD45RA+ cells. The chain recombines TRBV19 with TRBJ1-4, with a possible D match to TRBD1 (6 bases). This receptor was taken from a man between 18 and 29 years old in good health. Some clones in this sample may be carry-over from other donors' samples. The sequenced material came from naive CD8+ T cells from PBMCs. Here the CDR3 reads CASSRQALTVNEKLFF. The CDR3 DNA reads TGTGCCAGTAGCAGACAGGCCCTGACCGTTAATGAAAAACTGTTTTTT.